This entry lists 26 T cell receptor beta chains sequenced from one sample in a study of blood T cell repertoires in COVID-19. Profiled with immunoSEQ multiplex PCR; TCRdb holds only in-frame clones, not every one. The sample has some 150,000 clones, about 80% seen once. Sequencing was performed on peripheral blood. The receptor source for this set is a woman aged 55-70 years with COVID-19, enrolled during active disease.

The V and J genes are TRBV4-2 and TRBJ2-2; tentative D call: TRBD2 (6 bases). This CDR3 has 17 residues. V was clipped by 5 bases and J by 0 bases, with 16 bases between them. CDR1 LGHNA and CDR2 YNFKEQ come from the germline V gene. The CDR3 region is CASSAGIGGPNTGELFF. The CDR3 DNA reads as TGTGCCAGCAGCGCAGGAATCGGGGGACCGAACACCGGGGAGCTGTTTTTT.

The V call is TRBV5-1, the J call TRBJ2-1; 8 bases fit TRBD1. The CDR3 extends over 14 amino acids. J gave up 6 bases and V 6 bases, and 8 bases lay outside the gene matches. Per germline, CDR1 SGHRS and CDR2 YFSETQ. CDR3 amino acids: CASIYDRGGNEQFF. CDR3 nucleotides: TGCGCCAGCATCTATGACAGGGGAGGCAATGAGCAGTTCTTC.

CDR3 region: CSAQVRLAGEWTDYNEQFF. In DNA form, the CDR3 reads TGCAGCGCACAAGTGCGGCTAGCGGGAGAATGGACAGACTACAATGAGCAGTTCTTC. V is TRBV29-1 and J is TRBJ2-1; 10 bases align to TRBD2. This CDR3 is built from 19 residues. Germline V gene sequence: CDR1 SQVTM, CDR2 ANQGSEA. J lost 3 bases, V lost 7 bases, and 21 bases had no gene match.

This clone was seen a single time. The V gene is TRBV5-4, the J gene TRBJ1-2; TRBD1 matches at 11 bases. The CDR3 totals 15 residues. Per the germline V gene, CDR1 is SGHNT and CDR2 is YYREEE (reference sequence). V dropped 3 bases and J dropped 8; count of bases not matched to a gene: 9. The chain's CDR3 is CASSSPGQGARGYTF. The CDR3 DNA follows: TGTGCCAGCAGCTCGCCCGGACAGGGGGCAAGAGGCTACACCTTC.

The chain recombines TRBV13 with TRBJ1-6; 8 bases agree with TRBD1. The V gene's germline CDR1 is PRHDT and CDR2 FYEKMQ (reference sequence). Losses at the gene ends were 0 bases for V and 9 bases for J; bases not matched to a gene: 10. The CDR3 loop spans 17 amino acids. CDR3 protein: CASSLGWSGQGASPLHF. The DNA of the CDR3 is TGTGCCAGCAGCTTAGGATGGTCGGGGCAGGGGGCTTCACCCCTCCACTTT.

The gene calls are TRBV7-9 and TRBJ2-7; 7 nucleotides align to TRBD2. V lost 1 base, J lost 5 bases, and 8 bases stayed unmatched. CDR1 is SEHNR, CDR2 FQNEAQ, per germline (reference sequence). The CDR3 is made up of 15 amino acids. As DNA, the CDR3 is TGTGCCAGCAGCTTAGATGGCGGGAGAGTCAACGAGCAGTACTTC. This codes for CASSLDGGRVNEQYF.

J is TRBJ1-1 and V is TRBV27; 7 bases match TRBD1. The CDR3 contains 15 residues. Germline loops: CDR1 MNHEY, CDR2 SMNVEV (reference sequence). J gave up 8 bases and V 4 bases, and 13 bases lay outside the gene matches. In DNA, the CDR3 is TGTGCCAGCAGTTACCGATCACAAGGGGGCTTCGAAGCTTTCTTT. It specifies CASSYRSQGGFEAFF.

This rearrangement joins TRBV7-3 to TRBJ1-1; TRBD1 aligns across 11 bases. Germline CDR1 SGHTA, CDR2 FQGTGA. The J segment lost 4 bases and the V segment lost 0 bases, leaving 4 bases of the junction unmatched. The CDR3 extends over 16 amino acids. CDR3 bases: TGTGCCAGCAGCTTAACTCCTGGGACAGGGGGCACTGAAGCTTTCTTT. Translating it yields CASSLTPGTGGTEAFF.

The chain is built from TRBV9 and TRBJ1-5; no firm D call. V gave up 3 bases and J gave up 4 bases, with 8 bases separating them. This CDR3 region has 13 residues. Germline values: CDR1 SGDLS, CDR2 YYNGEE. The CDR3 coding sequence is TGTGCCAGCAGCGGGTACGGGAATCAGCCCCAGCATTTT. Residues: CASSGYGNQPQHF.

This chain uses TRBV2 with TRBJ1-6; 8 nucleotides line up with TRBD1. The germline gives CDR1 SNHLY, CDR2 FYNNEI. The CDR3 loop spans 14 amino acids. Trimming removed 6 bases from V and 6 bases from J; junction bases left unmatched: 4. CDR3 nucleotide sequence: TGTGCCAGCAGGCGACAGGGGATTAATTCACCCCTCCACTTT. Translated, it gives CASRRQGINSPLHF.

The rearrangement joins TRBV4-1 to TRBJ2-1; no clear D gene. Germline V lookup: CDR1 MGHRA, CDR2 YSYEKL. Trimming stripped 1 base from V and 8 bases from J, with 12 bases between. The CDR3 runs 14 residues. CDR3 amino acids: CASSQAGYVDEQFF. The CDR3 DNA reads as TGCGCCAGCAGCCAAGCCGGTTACGTAGATGAGCAGTTCTTC.

The genes are TRBV19 and TRBJ1-5; TRBD1 is a possible D gene (5 bases). Trimming stripped 8 bases from V and 5 bases from J, with 13 bases between. Germline V lookup: CDR1 LNHDA, CDR2 SQIVND (reference sequence). This CDR3 is built from 13 residues. Here the CDR3 DNA reads TGTGCCAGTTCCCGGGGGGGGGATCAGCCCCAGCATTTT. It is translated as CASSRGGDQPQHF. The entire variable domain, with the rest obtained from reference TRBV19 and TRBJ1-5, is as follows: DGGITQSPKYLFRKEGQNVTLSCEQNLNHDAMYWYRQDPGQGLRLIYYSQIVNDFQKGDIAEGYSVSREKKESFPLTVTSAQKNPTAFYLCASSRGGDQPQHFGDGTRLSIL.

V is TRBV9 and J is TRBJ1-4; D gene uncertain. The CDR3 is 14 residues long. With 3 bases removed from V and 5 bases from J, the gap between germline ends came to 11 bases. Germline CDR1 is SGDLS and CDR2 is YYNGEE. The CDR3 loop is CASSARTGNEKLFF. The CDR3, as DNA: TGTGCCAGCAGCGCCCGGACGGGGAATGAAAAACTGTTTTTT.

The chain couples TRBV19 to TRBJ1-2, with D possibly matching TRBD1 (6 bases). The germline V gene encodes CDR1 LNHDA and CDR2 SQIVND (reference sequence). The CDR3 spans 15 residues. V lost 2 bases to trimming and J lost 1 base, with 11 bases between them. The CDR3 here is CASSIPAGDNYGYTF. CDR3 DNA: TGTGCCAGTAGTATACCGGCAGGGGATAACTATGGCTACACCTTC.

The chain couples TRBV19 to TRBJ1-5, with 8 bases lining up with TRBD1. Germline CDR1 and CDR2: LNHDA and SQIVND (reference sequence). This CDR3 contains 16 residues. Trimming cost V 6 bases and J 3 bases; bases outside gene matches: 10. Here the CDR3 reads CASSNDRGLDNQPQHF. Here the CDR3 DNA reads TGTGCCAGTAGCAACGACAGGGGTTTGGACAATCAGCCCCAGCATTTT. Filled out from reference TRBV19 and TRBJ1-5, the complete variable domain reads DGGITQSPKYLFRKEGQNVTLSCEQNLNHDAMYWYRQDPGQGLRLIYYSQIVNDFQKGDIAEGYSVSREKKESFPLTVTSAQKNPTAFYLCASSNDRGLDNQPQHFGDGTRLSIL.

This clone was seen once. V gene TRBV2 combines with J gene TRBJ2-1; 7 bases fit TRBD2. V gave up 5 bases and J gave up 6 bases; unmatched junction bases: 7. Germline lookup yields CDR1 SNHLY and CDR2 FYNNEI. The CDR3 has 14 residues. The CDR3 is CASSPLGGGNEQFF. The CDR3 region has the DNA TGTGCCAGCAGTCCCCTTGGGGGGGGCAATGAGCAGTTCTTC.

Concerning this clone: The same CDR3 arises from other DNA sequences in this sample as well. The chain employs TRBV5-1 and TRBJ2-7, with D possibly matching TRBD1 (5 bases). Germline CDR1 SGHRS, CDR2 YFSETQ. This CDR3 comprises 14 residues. V was shortened by 2 bases and J by 3 bases, with 12 bases between the two germline ends. This CDR3 reads CASSLRDSLYEQYF. The CDR3 DNA sequence: TGCGCCAGCAGCTTAAGAGACAGTCTCTACGAGCAGTACTTC.

The rearrangement uses TRBV11-2 and TRBJ1-2; 8 bases align to TRBD1. V was pared by 4 bases and J by 2 bases, with 3 bases of the junction left unmatched. The germline V gene has CDR1 SGHAT and CDR2 FQNNGV. This CDR3 has 14 amino acids. CDR3 residues: CASSSDRGNYGYTF. CDR3 in DNA: TGTGCCAGCAGCTCCGACAGGGGAAACTATGGCTACACCTTC.

This chain uses TRBV12-3 or TRBV12-4 with TRBJ2-1, with a possible D match to TRBD1 (6 bases). The CDR3 is 12 amino acids. Deletions cut 7 bases from V and 8 bases from J, with 12 bases between. The CDR3 bases are TGTGCCAGCACCAAACAGGGAGATGAGCAGTTCTTC. Its translation is CASTKQGDEQFF.

The chain links TRBV10-2 to TRBJ2-3, with TRBD2 matching 7 bases. V lost 1 base and J lost 0; bases outside the gene matches: 4. Germline V gene lookup returns CDR1 WSHSY and CDR2 SAAADI. This CDR3 has 16 residues. In DNA, the CDR3 is TGCGCCAGCAGTGAGTTGGCGGGAGTAAGCACAGATACGCAGTATTTT. The encoded protein is CASSELAGVSTDTQYF.

There are a few counts of this clone. The V call is TRBV24-1, the J call TRBJ2-1; weak D call: TRBD1 (6 bases). CDR3 length: 13 amino acids. V lost 4 bases to trimming and J lost 7 bases, with 10 bases between them. In germline, CDR1 is KGHDR, CDR2 SFDVKD. The CDR3 spells CATSEYRENEQFF. The CDR3 DNA follows: TGTGCCACCAGTGAATACAGGGAAAATGAGCAGTTCTTC.

The gene calls are TRBV10-3 and TRBJ1-5, with a possible D match to TRBD1 (6 bases). The germline V gene has CDR1 ENHRY and CDR2 SYGVKD. The CDR3 has 13 residues. Trimming removed 0 bases at V and 7 bases at J, with 7 bases between. The CDR3 here is CAISESGGQPQHF. DNA of the CDR3: TGTGCCATCAGTGAGTCAGGGGGACAGCCCCAGCATTTT.

The V call is TRBV7-9, the J call TRBJ1-1, with no clear D. The germline V and J ends were trimmed by 2 bases and 6 bases, with 7 bases remaining between them. The CDR3 loop spans 12 amino acids. CDR1 is SEHNR, CDR2 FQNEAQ, per germline (reference sequence). DNA of the CDR3: TGTGCCAGCAGCTTAAATATCGCTGAAGCTTTCTTT. It yields the protein CASSLNIAEAFF.

This clone was picked up a small number of times. This chain links TRBV27 with TRBJ2-1; D call uncertain. The length of the CDR3 is 15 residues. CDR1 MNHEY and CDR2 SMNVEV come from the germline V gene (reference sequence). Trimming stripped 6 bases from V and 7 bases from J, with 19 bases between. Here the CDR3 reads CASRPAVPLRNEQFF. CDR3 in DNA: TGTGCCAGCAGGCCGGCCGTTCCCTTGAGGAATGAGCAGTTCTTC.

CDR3 protein: CASSPDRGYSGNTIYF. The CDR3 bases are TGTGCCAGCAGCCCAGATCGGGGATACTCTGGAAACACCATATATTTT. This chain joins TRBV6-6 and TRBJ1-3, with D unresolved. The CDR3 is made up of 16 amino acids. Germline CDR1 is MNHNY and CDR2 is SVGAGI (reference sequence). Trimming removed 6 bases from V and 0 bases from J, with 15 bases in between.

This chain's CDR3 is CASSPYSSNQPQHF. CDR3 in DNA: TGTGCCAGCAGCCCCTACAGTAGCAATCAGCCCCAGCATTTT. The chain joins TRBV3-1 (or the pseudogene TRBV3-2) to TRBJ1-5; D remains unclear. With 4 bases removed from V and 0 bases from J, the gap between germline ends came to 7 bases. The germline gives CDR1 LGHDT, CDR2 YNNKEL (reference sequence). The CDR3 has 14 residues.